The clone carrying this T cell receptor (beta chain) was observed many times. Its target is not known. This entry is derived from a study of T cells in Graves' hyperthyroidism and ophthalmopathy. Uncontrolled infections, other autoimmune diseases, pregnancy or lactation led to exclusion of patients. Trimming removed 6 bases at V and 9 bases at J, with 9 bases between. The CDR3 is 11 residues long. CDR1 is DFQATT and CDR2 is SNEGSKA in the germline V gene (reference sequence). Template material for amplifying TCR beta CDR3 regions consisted of RNA transcripts. HTBI primers were employed in a first-round RT-PCR of the TCR CDR3. One entry per CDR3 protein, called by TCRdb with MiXCR from the multiplex PCR reads. Counted here are approximately 870,000 distinct CDR3 sequences, roughly 40% occurring once; the ten biggest clones make up 7% to 10%. Findings of the study overall: Ophthalmopathy was identified by the model a median roughly six months ahead of onset. Through a model of 13 V-J features, ophthalmopathy was separated from stable hyperthyroidism. Most thyroid clonotypes expanded above 0.001 appeared in blood too.

The material sequenced was blood. The origin of this receptor is a man aged 18 to 29 with Graves' hyperthyroidism. V gene TRBV20-1 combines with J gene TRBJ1-6; possible D gene TRBD1, 5 bases. CDR3 sequence reads: CSAGDGSPLHF. DNA of the CDR3: TGCAGTGCAGGGGACGGTTCACCCCTCCACTTT.